The clone carrying this T cell receptor (beta chain) was recorded a few times. What it recognizes is unknown. Whole-study findings and limits: Larger-cohort validation covered only one TCR beta V-J rearrangement. Tumor Tregs overlapped most with tumor, then blood, naive CD4+ cells.

Constant-region reverse primers amplified full-length variable regions, followed by semi-nested Nested Universal Primer A PCR. TCRdb ran MiXCR on the 5' RACE reads and lists one entry per CDR3 protein. This sample has about 57,000 distinct CDR3 sequences, with 26% found just once. Trimming took 7 bases from V and 1 from J, leaving 4 bases between them. The CDR3 has 12 residues. Germline V gives CDR1 MNHEY, CDR2 SVGEGT. The sorted Tregs were CD4+CD25+CD127-/low cells. The chain combines TRBV6-2 or TRBV6-3 with TRBJ2-2; D not certain. Sequenced sample: tumor-infiltrating Tregs sorted from the breast tumor. This sequence was found in a female donor with breast cancer. The CDR3 region has the DNA TGTGCCAGCACCCGGAACACCGGGGAGCTGTTTTTT. Its protein product is CASTRNTGELFF.